Sequencing of this TCR beta chain was carried out in a study of Ad26.COV2.S vaccination and SARS-CoV-2 variants. Profiled with immunoSEQ multiplex PCR; TCRdb holds only in-frame clones, not every one. The data contain hundreds of thousands of clones, roughly 90% of them seen just once; the ten biggest clones take up 1.5%. As to treatment: roughly 18 received Ad26.COV2.S at low or high dose, single or two shots; 5 received placebo; per-sample allocation not given. All samples were drawn on day 63, counting from the first vaccine or placebo injection. Losses at the gene ends were 1 base for V and 5 bases for J; bases not matched to a gene: 3. Per the germline V gene, CDR1 is LGHDT and CDR2 is YNNKEL (reference sequence). The CDR3 covers 15 residues.

This TCR was sampled from a person aged 18-60 years who received the Ad26.COV2.S COVID-19 vaccine or a placebo. The source was peripheral blood, collected in a trial of Ad26.COV2.S vaccine versus placebo. V is TRBV3-1 (or the pseudogene TRBV3-2) and J is TRBJ1-4; 8 bases are a match to TRBD1. The chain's CDR3 is CASSQGWDRNEKLFF. The CDR3 bases are TGTGCCAGCAGCCAAGGGTGGGACAGGAATGAAAAACTGTTTTTT.